The present entry profiles one TCR beta chain with its context. The data belong to a study of blood T cell repertoires in COVID-19. Across the whole study: Acute and convalescent COVID-19 specimens originated in the United States, Italy and Spain. T cells, B-cell-depleted T cells, or PBMCs supplied cDNA or gDNA.

Source study methods: From reference gene primer amplification, estimates of nucleated cell counts were derived. Only in-frame clones appear in the TCRdb table, and some are missing; sequencing was by immunoSEQ multiplex PCR. For V, J and clone size, that table is used; D and trimming come from the DNA. The sample holds a few hundred thousand clones, 80% to 90% seen once. CDR1 LGHNA and CDR2 YNFKEQ come from the germline V gene. The CDR3 has 13 amino acids. V was cut by 3 bases and J by 5 bases, with 10 bases left in between. This clonotype originated in a woman aged 30 to 39 with active or convalescent COVID-19. Sequenced: peripheral blood. The chain combines TRBV4-2 with TRBJ1-1; TRBD1 is a possible D gene (6 bases). The CDR3 coding sequence is TGTGCCAGCAGCCAGGGGGCGCGGACTGAAGCTTTCTTT. Encoded protein: CASSQGARTEAFF.